This T cell receptor beta chain is from a study of blood T cell repertoires in COVID-19. Study at large: Specimens from acute and convalescent COVID-19 originated in the United States, Italy and Spain. PBMCs, B-cell-depleted T cells, or T cells were the source of the cDNA or gDNA that made up the material.

In the original analysis: The assay estimated nucleated cells by amplifying reference gene primers. Profiled with immunoSEQ multiplex PCR; TCRdb holds only in-frame clones, not every one. For V, J and clone size, that table is used; D and trimming come from the DNA. The sample shows about 180,000 clones, about four fifths of them seen only once. V was clipped by 4 bases and J by 1 base, with 23 bases between them. This CDR3 is built from 18 residues. Germline V gene lookup returns CDR1 SGHRS and CDR2 YFSETQ. The receptor was derived from a man aged 65 to 85 with active or convalescent COVID-19. V is TRBV5-1 and J is TRBJ1-1; D not resolved. Sample: peripheral blood. This CDR3 is CASSTYSVWEVQNTEAFF. The CDR3 DNA sequence: TGCGCCAGCAGCACCTACAGTGTCTGGGAGGTACAGAACACTGAAGCTTTCTTT. Filled out from reference TRBV5-1 and TRBJ1-1, the complete variable domain reads KAGVTQTPRYLIKTRGQQVTLSCSPISGHRSVSWYQQTPGQGLQFLFEYFSETQRNKGNFPGRFSGRQFSNSRSEMNVSTLELGDSALYLCASSTYSVWEVQNTEAFFGQGTRLTVV.